The clone carrying this T cell receptor (beta chain) is deemed medium-sized (0.01 to 0.1%). This CDR3 region has 14 residues. Germline V gene sequence: CDR1 SGHRS, CDR2 YFSETQ. Trimming took 2 bases from V and 8 from J, leaving 16 bases between them. Sequenced by immunoSEQ multiplex PCR; TCRdb stores in-frame clones only, minus some. This sample carries approximately 50,000 clones, roughly four fifths of them seen once, and the ten largest clones take roughly 4%. These data belong to a study of OX40 agonist ivuxolimab in advanced cancers. Material: CD4+ or CD8+ T cells sorted from blood, obtained in a trial of the OX40 agonist ivuxolimab. The rearrangement joins TRBV5-1 to TRBJ1-2; D is possibly TRBD1 (6 bases). This TCR was recovered from an adult with an advanced solid tumor such as melanoma, head and neck, liver or kidney cancer. The CDR3 reads CASSLQGLNTGYTF. The CDR3 region has the DNA TGCGCCAGCAGCTTACAGGGACTAAATACAGGCTACACCTTC.